This passage covers 16 T cell receptor beta chains from one sample sequenced in a study of T cells in Graves' hyperthyroidism and ophthalmopathy. TCR beta CDR3 region amplification was performed from RNA transcripts. A first-round RT-PCR of the TCR CDR3 used the HTBI primer set. MiXCR, applied by TCRdb to the multiplex PCR reads, yields one record per CDR3 protein. The repertoire includes a few hundred thousand distinct CDR3 sequences, 15% to 18% of them detected once, and about 7% sits in the top ten. The specimen sequenced was blood. These receptors were obtained from a woman aged 25 to 39 with Graves' hyperthyroidism.

This clonotype occurred many times. The rearrangement uses TRBV2 and TRBJ2-3, with TRBD1 matching over 11 bases. J lost 6 bases, V lost 9 bases, and 8 bases had no gene match. CDR1 is SNHLY, CDR2 FYNNEI, per germline. This CDR3 is built from 14 residues. In nucleotides, the CDR3 is TGTGCCAGTTTAAGGACAGGGGGCGTTGATACGCAGTATTTT. Amino acid sequence: CASLRTGGVDTQYF.

This clonotype was detected many times. The gene calls are TRBV12-3 or TRBV12-4 and TRBJ1-6; the D gene is possibly TRBD1 (5 bases). The CDR3 is 16 residues long. Trimming left V 5 bases short and J 10 bases short, with 21 bases between. For the CDR3, the DNA is TGTGCCAGCAGTACCGAGGACATCCCCTTAGGATCACCCCTCCACTTT. It is translated as CASSTEDIPLGSPLHF.

The sample holds a few counts of this clonotype. V and J are TRBV20-1 and TRBJ2-5; 11 bases are shared with TRBD2. Trimming removed 2 bases from V and 7 bases from J; junction bases left unmatched: 6. CDR3 size: 14 residues. CDR1 is DFQATT, CDR2 SNEGSKA, per germline (reference sequence). The CDR3 bases are TGCAGTGCTAGATCTCTAGGACTAGCGGGGACCCAGTACTTC. Protein: CSARSLGLAGTQYF.

The V and J genes are TRBV4-3 and TRBJ2-3; no firm D call. The CDR3 has 13 amino acids. Germline CDR1 reads LGHNA; CDR2 reads YSLEER. Trimming left V 1 base short and J 3 bases short, with 5 bases between. The CDR3 loop reads CASSQGATDTQYF. CDR3 sequence (DNA): TGCGCCAGCAGCCAAGGAGCTACAGATACGCAGTATTTT.

This clonotype occurred many times. The chain couples TRBV12-5 to TRBJ2-4; TRBD2 agrees at 10 bases. The germline V gene has CDR1 LGHNT and CDR2 FRNRAP. The CDR3 is 17 residues long. J was trimmed by 1 base and V by 4 bases; bases with no gene match: 7. As DNA, the CDR3 is TGTGCTAGTGGTTCCATACTTAGCGGGAGGGCCAAAAACATTCAGTACTTC. Translation gives CASGSILSGRAKNIQYF.

This clonotype was seen a few times. The chain couples TRBV28 to TRBJ1-4; D unresolved. Germline values: CDR1 MDHEN, CDR2 SYDVKM. This CDR3 has 14 residues. V lost 6 bases and J 6 bases, leaving 14 bases between the germline ends. CDR3 nucleotides: TGTGCCAGCAGAAGTCTGGGAATGGATGAAAAACTGTTTTTT. This encodes CASRSLGMDEKLFF. The full variable domain, in which reference TRBV28 and TRBJ1-4 provide the parts outside the CDR3, is DVKVTQSSRYLVKRTGEKVFLECVQDMDHENMFWYRQDPGLGLRLIYFSYDVKMKEKGDIPEGYSVSREKKERFSLILESASTNQTSMYLCASRSLGMDEKLFFGSGTQLSVL.

Many counts were recorded for this clonotype. The chain has TRBV3-1 and TRBJ1-1, with D unclear. V lost 0 bases and J 11 bases, leaving 13 bases between the germline ends. CDR3 length: 13 residues. Germline V CDR1 and CDR2: LGHDT, YNNKEL (reference sequence). In DNA, the CDR3 is TGTGCCAGCAGCCAAGAAGGGTCTCATGGCGCTTTCTTT. Translation: CASSQEGSHGAFF.

The sample holds many counts of this clonotype. The chain uses TRBV12-3 or TRBV12-4 and TRBJ2-5; 9 nucleotides match TRBD1. Trimming took 5 bases from V and 3 from J; bases not matched to a gene: 7. The CDR3 contains 15 residues. CDR3 nucleotide sequence: TGTGCCAGCAGTACAGGGACAGGGAGAGAAGAGACCCAGTACTTC. This encodes CASSTGTGREETQYF.

This clonotype has at least ten counts. The gene calls are TRBV12-3 or TRBV12-4 and TRBJ1-3; D is uncertain. There are 14 residues in the CDR3. V dropped 4 bases and J dropped 2 bases, with 9 bases sitting between them. The CDR3 sequence: CASSYHTAGNTIYF. The CDR3 nucleotides read TGTGCCAGCAGTTACCATACGGCTGGAAACACCATATATTTT.

V usage is TRBV6-1 and J usage is TRBJ1-5; 12 bases align to TRBD1. There are 16 residues in the CDR3. Germline V lookup: CDR1 MNHNS, CDR2 SASEGT. The ends lost 6 bases at V and 5 bases at J; junction bases unmatched: 8. CDR3 in DNA: TGTGCCAGCAGACGGGACAGGGGGCGGCGCGATCAGCCCCAGCATTTT. Residues: CASRRDRGRRDQPQHF.

This clonotype was recorded at least ten times. The chain joins TRBV20-1 to TRBJ2-3, with D perhaps TRBD2 (6 bases). The CDR3 is 14 residues long. The germline CDR1 and CDR2 sequences are DFQATT and SNEGSKA (reference sequence). The V and J ends lost 7 bases and 2 bases respectively, with 16 bases between them. The CDR3 DNA reads as TGCAGTGTCAGAGGTGGAGGGAACACAGATACGCAGTATTTT. The encoded protein is CSVRGGGNTDTQYF.

The rearrangement uses TRBV20-1 and TRBJ2-7; 8 bases are shared with TRBD1. The CDR3 length is 12 residues. The germline V gene encodes CDR1 DFQATT and CDR2 SNEGSKA (reference sequence). With 6 bases clipped from V and 2 bases from J, the junction kept 3 bases outside the gene matches. The CDR3 DNA is TGCAGTGCACCGACAGGGGCCTACGAGCAGTACTTC. Encoded protein: CSAPTGAYEQYF.

V and J are TRBV6-1 and TRBJ1-6, with unresolved D. The CDR3 covers 13 residues. CDR1 is MNHNS, CDR2 SASEGT, per germline. Trimming pared 1 base from V and 11 bases from J, leaving 9 bases between. CDR3 in amino acids: CASSEEGITPLHF. The CDR3 DNA reads TGTGCCAGCAGTGAAGAGGGAATCACACCCCTCCACTTT.

To note about this clonotype: Possible read error: a much larger clone is one base away. The CDR3 reads CASSPTGTSREHYF. The CDR3 DNA follows: TGTGCCAGCAGCCCAACCGGGACCAGTCGGGAGCACTACTTC. The V and J genes are TRBV7-9 and TRBJ2-7, with D possibly being TRBD2 (6 bases). The CDR3 extends over 14 amino acids. CDR1 is SEHNR, CDR2 FQNEAQ, per germline (reference sequence).

As regards this clonotype: Possible read error: a much larger clone is one base away. V gene TRBV2 combines with J gene TRBJ1-4; the D is unclear. The CDR3 totals 11 residues. In germline, CDR1 is SNHLY, CDR2 FYNNEI. The CDR3 sequence is CTSRLNEKLFF. The CDR3 coding sequence is TGTACCAGCAGATTAAATGAAAAACTGTTTTTT.

This clonotype has at least ten counts. This chain links TRBV7-9 with TRBJ2-1; D might be TRBD2 (7 bases). The CDR3 loop spans 15 amino acids. Deletions cut 4 bases from V and 5 bases from J, with 15 bases between. Germline V gives CDR1 SEHNR, CDR2 FQNEAQ (reference sequence). DNA of the CDR3: TGTGCCAGCAGCTGGGGGGGGCCAGCGGACAATGAGCAGTTCTTC. It encodes CASSWGGPADNEQFF. The full variable domain, completed using reference TRBV7-9 and TRBJ2-1, is DTGVSQNPRHKITKRGQNVTFRCDPISEHNRLYWYRQTLGQGPEFLTYFQNEAQLEKSRLLSDRFSAERPKGSFSTLEIQRTEQGDSAMYLCASSWGGPADNEQFFGPGTRLTVL.